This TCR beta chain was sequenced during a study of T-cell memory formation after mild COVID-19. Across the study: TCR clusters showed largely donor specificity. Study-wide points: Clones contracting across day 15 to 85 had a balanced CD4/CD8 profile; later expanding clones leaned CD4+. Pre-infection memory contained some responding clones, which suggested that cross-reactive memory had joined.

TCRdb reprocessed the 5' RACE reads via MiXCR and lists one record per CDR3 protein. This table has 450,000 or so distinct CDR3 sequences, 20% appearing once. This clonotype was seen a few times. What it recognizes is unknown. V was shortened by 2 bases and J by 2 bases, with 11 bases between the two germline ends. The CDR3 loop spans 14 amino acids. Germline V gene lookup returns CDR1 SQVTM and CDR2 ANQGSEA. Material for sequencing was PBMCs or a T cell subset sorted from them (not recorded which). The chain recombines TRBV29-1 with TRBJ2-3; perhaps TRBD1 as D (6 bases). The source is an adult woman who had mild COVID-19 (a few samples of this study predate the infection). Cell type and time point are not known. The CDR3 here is CSVELGQPTDTQYF. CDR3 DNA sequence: TGCAGCGTTGAACTGGGACAACCCACAGATACGCAGTATTTT.